This T cell receptor (beta chain) is from a study of shared clonotypes between healthy human individuals. Study background: Per-donor plates numbered three CD4 naive, three CD4 memory, two CD8 naive and one CD8 memory.

The input for sorted-subset replicate PCRs was around 210 ng DNA, 30,000 or so T cell genomes. Under the authors' procedure: For the immunoSEQ data, sequences were junction-only without quality scores, so filtering differed. Data came from immunoSEQ multiplex PCR; TCRdb stores just in-frame clones and leaves some out. That table furnishes V, J and clone size, whereas the DNA furnished D and trimming. Of hundreds of thousands of clones in the sample, 95% to 97% were seen once. Germline-derived CDR1 and CDR2 are SGHNT and YYREEE (reference sequence). This CDR3 spans 17 amino acids. V was clipped by 2 bases and J by 1 base; unmatched bases: 7. Terminally differentiated effector memory CD45RA+ cells were excluded from the naive CD8 cells, which were CD45RO-negative and positively selected for CCR7.

The TCR sequence derives from a woman aged 25 to 39 in good health. The rearrangement uses TRBV5-4 and TRBJ1-5; 9 bases agree with TRBD1. Sequencing was done on a sample of naive CD8+ T cells sorted from blood. The CDR3 DNA reads TGTGCCAGCAGCTTTAACAGGGGGCGGGGAAGCAATCAGCCCCAGCATTTT. Protein: CASSFNRGRGSNQPQHF.